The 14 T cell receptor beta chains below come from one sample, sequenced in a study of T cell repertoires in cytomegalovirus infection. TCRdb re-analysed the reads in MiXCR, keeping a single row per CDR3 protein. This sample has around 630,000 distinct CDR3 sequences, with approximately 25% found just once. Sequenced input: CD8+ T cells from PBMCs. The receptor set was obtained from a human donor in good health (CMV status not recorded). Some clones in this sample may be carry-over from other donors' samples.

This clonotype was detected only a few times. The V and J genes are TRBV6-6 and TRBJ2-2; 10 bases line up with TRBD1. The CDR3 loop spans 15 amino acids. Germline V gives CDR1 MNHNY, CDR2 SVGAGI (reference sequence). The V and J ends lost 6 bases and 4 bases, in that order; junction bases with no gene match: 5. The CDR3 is CASRRDRGFTGELFF. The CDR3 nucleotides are TGTGCCAGCAGACGGGACAGGGGCTTCACCGGGGAGCTGTTTTTT.

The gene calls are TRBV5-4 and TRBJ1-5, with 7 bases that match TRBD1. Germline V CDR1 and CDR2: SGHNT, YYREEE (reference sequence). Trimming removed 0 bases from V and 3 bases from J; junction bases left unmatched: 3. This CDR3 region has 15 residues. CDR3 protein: CASSLDRGHNQPQHF. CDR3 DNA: TGTGCCAGCAGCTTGGACAGGGGACACAATCAGCCCCAGCATTTT.

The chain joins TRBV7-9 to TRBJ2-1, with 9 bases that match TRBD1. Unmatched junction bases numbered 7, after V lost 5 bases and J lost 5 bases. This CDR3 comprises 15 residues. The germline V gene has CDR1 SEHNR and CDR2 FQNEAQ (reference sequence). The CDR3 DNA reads TGTGCCAGCAGCGAGGGACAGGGAATAGACAATGAGCAGTTCTTC. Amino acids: CASSEGQGIDNEQFF.

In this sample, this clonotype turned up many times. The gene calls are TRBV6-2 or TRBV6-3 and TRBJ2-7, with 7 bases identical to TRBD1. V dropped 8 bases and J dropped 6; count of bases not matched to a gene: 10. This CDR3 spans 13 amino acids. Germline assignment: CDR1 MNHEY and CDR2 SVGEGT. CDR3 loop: CASGRTGLSEQYV. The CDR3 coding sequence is TGTGCCAGCGGCAGGACAGGCCTCTCCGAGCAGTACGTC.

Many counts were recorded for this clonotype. The CDR3 sequence: CASSLFADYTEAFF. The CDR3 nucleotides read TGTGCCAGCAGTTTATTTGCGGACTACACTGAAGCTTTCTTT. The chain combines TRBV28 with TRBJ1-1; D not certain. Germline V gene sequence: CDR1 MDHEN, CDR2 SYDVKM. V lost 1 base and J 3 bases, leaving 9 bases between the germline ends. This CDR3 is built from 14 residues.

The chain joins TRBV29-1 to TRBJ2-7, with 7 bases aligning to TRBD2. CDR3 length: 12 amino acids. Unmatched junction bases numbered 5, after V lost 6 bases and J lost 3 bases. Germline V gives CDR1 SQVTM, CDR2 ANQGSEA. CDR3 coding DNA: TGCAGCGTCCCCAGCGGGAACTACGAGCAGTACTTC. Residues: CSVPSGNYEQYF.

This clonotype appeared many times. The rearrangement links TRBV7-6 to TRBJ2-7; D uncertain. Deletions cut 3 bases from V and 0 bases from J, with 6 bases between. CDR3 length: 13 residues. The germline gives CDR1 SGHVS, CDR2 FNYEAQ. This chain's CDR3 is CASSFEPSYEQYV. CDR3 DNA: TGTGCCAGCAGCTTTGAACCCTCCTACGAGCAGTACGTC.

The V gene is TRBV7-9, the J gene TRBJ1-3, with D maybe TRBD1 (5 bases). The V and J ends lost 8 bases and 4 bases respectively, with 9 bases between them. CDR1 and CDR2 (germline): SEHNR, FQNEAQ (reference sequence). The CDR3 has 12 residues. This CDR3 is CASSSGGNTIYF. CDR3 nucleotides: TGTGCCAGCTCATCAGGGGGAAACACCATATATTTT.

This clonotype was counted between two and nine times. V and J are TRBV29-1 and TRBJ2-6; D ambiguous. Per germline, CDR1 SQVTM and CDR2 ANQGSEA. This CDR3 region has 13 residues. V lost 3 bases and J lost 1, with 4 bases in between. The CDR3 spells CSVDGSGANVLTF. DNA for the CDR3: TGCAGCGTTGACGGGTCTGGGGCCAACGTCCTGACTTTC.

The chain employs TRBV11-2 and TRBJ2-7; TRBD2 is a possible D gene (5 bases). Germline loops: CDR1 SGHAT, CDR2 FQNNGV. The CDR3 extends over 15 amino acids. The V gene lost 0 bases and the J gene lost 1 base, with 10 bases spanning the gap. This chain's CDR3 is CASSLDYGDSYEQYF. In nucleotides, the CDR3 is TGTGCCAGCAGCTTAGATTACGGGGATTCCTACGAGCAGTACTTC.

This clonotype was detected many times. The CDR3 region is CASSSHRGGQPQHF. In nucleotides, the CDR3 is TGTGCCAGCAGTTCACACAGGGGAGGACAGCCCCAGCATTTT. This rearrangement joins TRBV27 to TRBJ1-5; TRBD1 matches at 7 bases. CDR3 length equals 14 residues. The germline V gene has CDR1 MNHEY and CDR2 SMNVEV (reference sequence). The V and J ends lost 4 bases and 7 bases, in that order; junction bases with no gene match: 7.

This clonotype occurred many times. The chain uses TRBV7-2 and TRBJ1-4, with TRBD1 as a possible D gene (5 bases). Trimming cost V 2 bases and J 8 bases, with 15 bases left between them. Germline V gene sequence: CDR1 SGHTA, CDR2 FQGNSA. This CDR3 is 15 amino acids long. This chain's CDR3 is CASSLSPRAGEKLFF. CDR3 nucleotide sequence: TGTGCCAGCAGCTTAAGTCCCAGGGCGGGGGAAAAACTGTTTTTT. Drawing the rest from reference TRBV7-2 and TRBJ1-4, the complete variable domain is GAGVSQSPSNKVTEKGKDVELRCDPISGHTALYWYRQSLGQGLEFLIYFQGNSAPDKSGLPSDRFSAERTGGSVSTLTIQRTQQEDSAVYLCASSLSPRAGEKLFFGSGTQLSVL.

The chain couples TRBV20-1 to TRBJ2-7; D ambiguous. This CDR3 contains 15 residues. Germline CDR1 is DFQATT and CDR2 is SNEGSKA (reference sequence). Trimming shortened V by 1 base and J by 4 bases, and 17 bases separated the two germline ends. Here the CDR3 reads CSARGPHSPSYEQYF. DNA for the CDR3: TGCAGTGCTAGAGGCCCCCACAGCCCTTCGTACGAGCAGTACTTC.

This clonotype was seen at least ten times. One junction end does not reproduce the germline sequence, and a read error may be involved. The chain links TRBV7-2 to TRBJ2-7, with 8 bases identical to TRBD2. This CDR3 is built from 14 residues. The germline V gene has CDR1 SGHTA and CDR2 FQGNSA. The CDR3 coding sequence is TGTGCCAGCAGAGAAGCGGGGGCCTCCTTCGAGCAGTACTTC. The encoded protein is CASREAGASFEQYF.